The 29 T cell receptor beta chains listed next were all sequenced from one sample in a study of T-cell memory formation after mild COVID-19. From the 5' RACE reads, TCRdb called clonotypes with MiXCR, one entry per CDR3 protein. The sample holds over 150,000 distinct CDR3 sequences; about 21% are singletons and the top ten take 20% to 25%. Input material: PBMCs or a T cell subset sorted from them (not recorded which). Receptors were obtained from an adult woman who had mild COVID-19 (a few samples of this study predate the infection). Cell type and time point are not known.

V and J are TRBV24-1 and TRBJ2-1, with 7 bases matching TRBD2. Germline CDR1 and CDR2: KGHDR and SFDVKD. CDR3 length equals 14 residues. Losses at the gene ends were 9 bases for V and 3 bases for J; bases not matched to a gene: 7. CDR3 region: CATGLAGDYNEQFF. The CDR3 coding sequence is TGTGCCACCGGTCTGGCGGGAGACTACAATGAGCAGTTCTTC.

The chain recombines TRBV7-8 with TRBJ1-1; D gene ambiguous. The CDR3 totals 14 residues. The germline gives CDR1 SGHVS, CDR2 FQNEAQ. Trimming removed 3 bases from V and 3 bases from J, with 11 bases in between. The CDR3 is CASSFRPADTEAFF. The DNA of the CDR3 is TGTGCCAGCAGCTTTCGACCGGCGGACACTGAAGCTTTCTTT.

The chain links TRBV7-6 to TRBJ2-7, with 11 bases identical to TRBD2. The CDR3 is 15 amino acids. Germline V gene sequence: CDR1 SGHVS, CDR2 FNYEAQ. With V trimmed by 5 bases and J by 6 bases, 9 bases remained unmatched. The CDR3 protein is CASSPGTSGCLEQYF. CDR3 nucleotides: TGTGCCAGCAGCCCCGGGACTAGCGGATGCCTCGAGCAGTACTTC.

The genes are TRBV14 and TRBJ2-3; D ambiguous. The V and J ends lost 1 base and 1 base respectively, with 3 bases between them. This CDR3 region has 13 residues. Germline loops: CDR1 SGHDN, CDR2 FVKESK. The CDR3 nucleotides read TGTGCCAGCAGCCAAGGGCGCACAGATACGCAGTATTTT. Translated: CASSQGRTDTQYF.

This clonotype appeared a few times. J is TRBJ2-2 and V is TRBV7-9; 13 nucleotides match TRBD2. The CDR3 has 17 amino acids. Unmatched junction bases numbered 5, after V lost 4 bases and J lost 3 bases. Germline CDR1 SEHNR, CDR2 FQNEAQ (reference sequence). The CDR3, as DNA: TGTGCCAGCAGCTGGACTAGCGGGAGAGGGGACACCGGGGAGCTGTTTTTT. Its translation is CASSWTSGRGDTGELFF.

The chain couples TRBV5-6 to TRBJ2-2; the D gene could be TRBD1 or TRBD2 (6 bases each). This CDR3 comprises 16 residues. Germline CDR1 SGHDT, CDR2 YYEEEE. V was shortened by 0 bases and J by 2 bases, with 11 bases between the two germline ends. In DNA form, the CDR3 reads TGTGCCAGCAGCTTGGACGGGGGCTCAAACACCGGGGAGCTGTTTTTT. Translating it yields CASSLDGGSNTGELFF. Complete variable domain (other parts from reference TRBV5-6 and TRBJ2-2): DAGVTQSPTHLIKTRGQQVTLRCSPKSGHDTVSWYQQALGQGPQFIFQYYEEEERQRGNFPDRFSGHQFPNYSSELNVNALLLGDSALYLCASSLDGGSNTGELFFGEGSRLTVL.

J is TRBJ2-7 and V is TRBV12-3 or TRBV12-4; 13 bases are a match to TRBD2. The CDR3 totals 15 residues. After removal of 5 bases from V and 6 bases from J, the junction contained 7 bases not matched to a gene. This CDR3 is CASSTPTSGRTEQYF. In DNA, the CDR3 is TGTGCCAGCAGTACCCCGACTAGCGGGAGGACCGAGCAGTACTTC.

The gene calls are TRBV14 and TRBJ1-1; D not resolved. V was shortened by 4 bases and J by 0 bases, with 6 bases between the two germline ends. This CDR3 is 13 amino acids long. Germline loops: CDR1 SGHDN, CDR2 FVKESK. CDR3 sequence: CASSRSLNTEAFF. For the CDR3, the DNA is TGTGCCAGCAGCCGTTCATTGAACACTGAAGCTTTCTTT.

A word on this clonotype: One end of the junction fails to match germline, which may point to a read error. The V and J genes are TRBV12-3 or TRBV12-4 and TRBJ1-3; D ambiguous. This CDR3 spans 9 amino acids. In DNA form, the CDR3 reads TGTGCCAGCAGTCCGCCATGGATTTTT. It specifies CASSPPWIF.

This clonotype occurred a few times. The V and J genes are TRBV5-1 and TRBJ1-2; 7 bases match TRBD1. The CDR3 contains 16 residues. J gave up 5 bases and V 4 bases, and 14 bases lay outside the gene matches. Germline V gene sequence: CDR1 SGHRS, CDR2 YFSETQ. CDR3 nucleotides: TGCGCCAGCAGCCTCCTAGACAGGGTAGGAGGGTATGGCTACACCTTC. Amino acids: CASSLLDRVGGYGYTF.

This clonotype appeared once. This chain connects TRBV29-1 to TRBJ2-1, with TRBD2 as a possible D gene (7 bases). Germline V CDR1 and CDR2: SQVTM, ANQGSEA. Trimming pared 4 bases from V and 8 bases from J, leaving 18 bases between. This CDR3 is 14 amino acids long. CDR3 residues: CSVAGGPLLYEQFF. CDR3 bases: TGCAGCGTTGCCGGGGGGCCCCTACTCTATGAGCAGTTCTTC.

This chain connects TRBV12-3 or TRBV12-4 to TRBJ2-1; no definite D call. The CDR3 loop spans 11 amino acids. V lost 3 bases, J lost 8 bases, and 5 bases lay in between. The CDR3 protein is CASSFYHEQFF. The CDR3 DNA is TGTGCCAGCAGTTTCTATCATGAGCAGTTCTTC.

This chain joins TRBV6-5 and TRBJ1-1; weak D call: TRBD1 (5 bases). The CDR3 covers 16 residues. V dropped 5 bases and J dropped 3 bases, with 19 bases sitting between them. CDR1 MNHEY and CDR2 SVGAGI come from the germline V gene. The DNA for the CDR3 is TGTGCCAGCAGTCCCACCCATGTCAGGGAAGACACTGAAGCTTTCTTT. Its protein product is CASSPTHVREDTEAFF.

This clonotype occurred a few times. The rearrangement joins TRBV27 to TRBJ2-5, with D possibly being TRBD1 (6 bases). Trimming cost V 5 bases and J 2 bases, with 15 bases left between them. Germline CDR1 reads MNHEY; CDR2 reads SMNVEV (reference sequence). CDR3 size: 15 residues. CDR3 DNA sequence: TGTGCCAGCAGTGCACGGACAGTCGAGCAAGAGACCCAGTACTTC. Its protein is CASSARTVEQETQYF.

The CDR3 DNA reads as TGCGCCAGCAGCCAAGAAGTCACAGGTTGGGGTGAGGGCTACACCTTC. This encodes CASSQEVTGWGEGYTF. The chain is built from TRBV4-1 and TRBJ1-2; maybe TRBD1 (5 bases). The CDR3 spans 16 residues. The germline V gene encodes CDR1 MGHRA and CDR2 YSYEKL. V lost 0 bases and J 8 bases, leaving 19 bases between the germline ends.

This clonotype has only a few counts. V and J are TRBV9 and TRBJ2-1; possibly TRBD2 for D (6 bases). In germline, CDR1 is SGDLS, CDR2 YYNGEE. The CDR3 is 15 residues long. V gave up 0 bases and J gave up 3 bases, with 10 bases separating them. The CDR3 sequence is CASSVAGDIYNEQFF. The CDR3 DNA sequence: TGTGCCAGCAGCGTAGCGGGGGATATCTACAATGAGCAGTTCTTC.

This clonotype was counted between two and nine times. The chain links TRBV4-2 to TRBJ1-2, with D possibly TRBD1 on 5 matching bases. Trimming took 0 bases from V and 8 from J, leaving 19 bases between them. Germline CDR1 is LGHNA and CDR2 is YNFKEQ. The CDR3 extends over 16 amino acids. The CDR3, as DNA: TGTGCCAGCAGCCAAGATTTGAGCTGGACAATGACGGGCTACACCTTC. It encodes CASSQDLSWTMTGYTF.

The chain employs TRBV27 and TRBJ2-3; D is unclear. Germline assignment: CDR1 MNHEY and CDR2 SMNVEV (reference sequence). CDR3 length: 15 residues. V gave up 6 bases and J gave up 0 bases, with 13 bases separating them. The CDR3: CASRTQAFSTDTQYF. The CDR3 nucleotides are TGTGCCAGCAGAACGCAGGCCTTCAGCACAGATACGCAGTATTTT.

The chain carries TRBV20-1 and TRBJ2-7; D uncertain. Germline V lookup: CDR1 DFQATT, CDR2 SNEGSKA (reference sequence). The CDR3 loop spans 13 amino acids. V was cut by 3 bases and J by 3 bases, with 12 bases left in between. In DNA, the CDR3 is TGCAGTGCTAGGTCGTTGGACCTCTACGAGCAGTACTTC. Its protein is CSARSLDLYEQYF.

There are a few counts of this clonotype. The chain combines TRBV7-9 with TRBJ1-1, with 7 bases matching TRBD1. The CDR3 runs to 17 residues. CDR1 and CDR2 from the germline V gene are SEHNR and FQNEAQ (reference sequence). Unmatched junction bases numbered 12, after V lost 4 bases and J lost 1 base. CDR3 region: CASSSFRQGLRNTEAFF. CDR3 in DNA: TGTGCCAGCAGCTCTTTCCGACAGGGACTCAGGAACACTGAAGCTTTCTTT.

This clonotype was counted only a few times. V is TRBV15 and J is TRBJ2-5; tentatively, D is TRBD1 (6 bases). Germline V gene sequence: CDR1 LNHNV, CDR2 YYDKDF (reference sequence). The CDR3 contains 17 residues. V lost 1 base and J 4 bases, leaving 19 bases between the germline ends. The CDR3 protein is CATSRGGGRGKSETQYF. CDR3 nucleotide sequence: TGTGCCACCAGCAGAGGAGGCGGCAGGGGCAAATCAGAGACCCAGTACTTC.

In this sample, this clonotype turned up a few times. The rearrangement uses TRBV7-9 and TRBJ1-1, with 7 bases identical to TRBD1. Per germline, CDR1 SEHNR and CDR2 FQNEAQ (reference sequence). This CDR3 has 13 residues. V trimming: 5 bases; J trimming: 5 bases; junction bases outside the gene matches: 5. CDR3 DNA: TGTGCCAGCAGCGGGGACAGTGTTACTGAAGCTTTCTTT. Protein sequence: CASSGDSVTEAFF.

This chain joins TRBV12-5 and TRBJ2-2; no clear D gene. Trimming removed 1 base at V and 5 bases at J, with 5 bases between. The CDR3 contains 13 residues. CDR1 LGHNT and CDR2 FRNRAP come from the germline V gene. CDR3 coding DNA: TGTGCTAGTGGTTTGGAATGGACCGGGGAGCTGTTTTTT. It specifies CASGLEWTGELFF.

This clonotype was seen more than once but under ten times. V gene TRBV7-8 combines with J gene TRBJ1-1; possible D gene TRBD1, 5 bases. The CDR3 is 14 amino acids. Trimming left V 1 base short and J 5 bases short, with 11 bases between. Per the germline V gene, CDR1 is SGHVS and CDR2 is FQNEAQ. The CDR3 sequence is CASSLGPGRTEAFF. The CDR3 nucleotides are TGTGCCAGCAGCTTAGGTCCAGGGAGGACTGAAGCTTTCTTT.

There are a few counts of this clonotype. The rearrangement uses TRBV7-8 and TRBJ2-3; 9 bases fit TRBD1. The V and J ends lost 5 bases and 4 bases, in that order; junction bases with no gene match: 7. Germline CDR1 and CDR2: SGHVS and FQNEAQ. The CDR3 consists of 15 residues. The CDR3 nucleotides are TGTGCCAGCAGCCGCACAGGGGGCTGGGCAGATACGCAGTATTTT. Translated: CASSRTGGWADTQYF. Filled out from reference TRBV7-8 and TRBJ2-3, the complete variable domain reads GAGVSQSPRYKVAKRGQDVALRCDPISGHVSLFWYQQALGQGPEFLTYFQNEAQLDKSGLPSDRFFAERPEGSVSTLKIQRTQQEDSAVYLCASSRTGGWADTQYFGPGTRLTVL.

This clonotype was counted only a few times. The chain is built from TRBV29-1 and TRBJ2-5; D is undetermined. The CDR3 spans 14 residues. Per the germline V gene, CDR1 is SQVTM and CDR2 is ANQGSEA. The V gene lost 3 bases and the J gene lost 2 bases, with 13 bases spanning the gap. CDR3 in amino acids: CSVEVYSGQETQYF. The CDR3 DNA follows: TGCAGCGTTGAGGTCTACAGTGGACAAGAGACCCAGTACTTC.

This clonotype was recorded a few times. The V gene is TRBV12-3 or TRBV12-4, the J gene TRBJ2-2; TRBD2 matches at 8 bases. The CDR3 length is 16 residues. With V trimmed by 5 bases and J by 4 bases, 9 bases remained unmatched. Here the CDR3 DNA reads TGTGCCAGCAGTCCCAGCGGGAGCGCAATCACCGGGGAGCTGTTTTTT. Its translation is CASSPSGSAITGELFF.

This clonotype turned up a few times. The V and J genes are TRBV7-6 and TRBJ2-2; D possibly matches TRBD1 or TRBD2 (5 bases each). Germline loops: CDR1 SGHVS, CDR2 FNYEAQ. Trimming removed 6 bases from V and 3 bases from J, with 14 bases in between. The CDR3 is 15 residues long. This CDR3 is CASRGPGSDTGELFF. The DNA for the CDR3 is TGTGCCAGCAGGGGACCGGGATCTGACACCGGGGAGCTGTTTTTT. The whole variable domain, filled in from reference TRBV7-6 and TRBJ2-2, reads GAGVSQSPRYKVTKRGQDVALRCDPISGHVSLYWYRQALGQGPEFLTYFNYEAQQDKSGLPNDRFSAERPEGSISTLTIQRTEQRDSAMYRCASRGPGSDTGELFFGEGSRLTVL.

This clonotype was counted only a few times. The V and J genes are TRBV7-9 and TRBJ1-1; TRBD1 aligns across 7 bases. V shed 0 bases, J shed 0 bases, and the junction held 7 bases outside the gene matches. CDR1 SEHNR and CDR2 FQNEAQ come from the germline V gene (reference sequence). CDR3 length: 17 residues. CDR3 sequence reads: CASSLAPGQQMNTEAFF. As DNA, the CDR3 is TGTGCCAGCAGCTTAGCCCCGGGACAGCAAATGAACACTGAAGCTTTCTTT.